The present entry profiles one T cell receptor beta chain with its context. Antigen: not known. These data are taken from a study of T cell responses to AZD1222 COVID-19 vaccine. Study conclusions and caveats: CD4 TCRs linked to vaccination spanned spike, dominating at 160-218 and 743-854. Just a handful of people given AZD1222 tested seropositive at baseline.

Produced via immunoSEQ multiplex PCR; TCRdb's table is partial and in-frame only. The data show tens of thousands of clones, 85% to 90% seen once. Second-dose recipients at about 4 or about 12 weeks were treated as one pooled group. Trimming took 8 bases from V and 3 from J; bases not matched to a gene: 10. Germline loops: CDR1 LNHDA, CDR2 SQIVND (reference sequence). The CDR3 contains 15 residues. The sample in question was peripheral blood, obtained 28 days after the second AZD1222 dose. The chain links TRBV19 to TRBJ2-7; 10 bases map to TRBD2. The TCR originated in an adult who received the AZD1222 COVID-19 vaccine. Written as DNA, the CDR3 is TGTGCCAGTGCTTCTGGGACTAGCGCTCACTACGAGCAGTACTTC. It encodes CASASGTSAHYEQYF.